The 30 T cell receptor beta chains below all came from one sample that was sequenced in a study of CD8+ T cells in alopecia areata. It was cDNA, reverse transcribed from extracted RNA, that served as the sequencing template. Here immunoSEQ multiplex PCR was the method, and the copy in TCRdb shows in-frame clones only, minus some. This sample has over 150,000 clones, with less than 70% found just once. Treatment defined: oral pan-JAK inhibitor, 5-10 mg twice daily. The sample consisted of CD8+ T cells sorted from blood, taken at week 24, from a patient treated with tofacitinib. The receptors stem from a human donor with alopecia areata.

This chain joins TRBV7-9 and TRBJ2-7, with TRBD1 identical over 8 bases. J gave up 0 bases and V 4 bases, and 11 bases lay outside the gene matches. The CDR3 extends over 17 amino acids. The germline CDR1 and CDR2 sequences are SEHNR and FQNEAQ (reference sequence). CDR3 coding DNA: TGTGCCAGCAGCTCGGACAGGGCAACTTTACACTCCTACGAGCAGTACTTC. It yields the protein CASSSDRATLHSYEQYF.

The V call is TRBV27, the J call TRBJ1-1; no firm D call. Looked up from germline, CDR1 is MNHEY and CDR2 is SMNVEV (reference sequence). With 5 bases removed from V and 8 bases from J, the gap between germline ends came to 12 bases. The CDR3 sequence is 12 residues long. In DNA, the CDR3 is TGTGCCAGCAGTCCGGACTTGAAAGAAGCTTTCTTT. Encoded protein: CASSPDLKEAFF.

V gene TRBV9 combines with J gene TRBJ1-1, with no clear D. There are 15 residues in the CDR3. CDR1 and CDR2 (germline): SGDLS, YYNGEE. V was clipped by 3 bases and J by 1 base, with 13 bases between them. The DNA for the CDR3 is TGTGCCAGCAGCGCGGGGAGGGCCACGAACACTGAAGCTTTCTTT. Its protein product is CASSAGRATNTEAFF.

This clone appeared a few times. The V call is TRBV4-1, the J call TRBJ2-7, with D perhaps matching TRBD2 (5 bases). The V gene lost 0 bases and the J gene lost 2 bases, with 11 bases spanning the gap. The germline V gene encodes CDR1 MGHRA and CDR2 YSYEKL. This CDR3 contains 15 residues. The CDR3 region is CASSQDLRDTYEQYF. CDR3 sequence (DNA): TGCGCCAGCAGCCAAGATCTGAGGGATACCTACGAGCAGTACTTC.

V usage is TRBV7-9 and J usage is TRBJ1-1; the D is unclear. This CDR3 comprises 16 residues. V lost 2 bases and J lost 0, with 13 bases in between. Germline V gene lookup returns CDR1 SEHNR and CDR2 FQNEAQ (reference sequence). The CDR3 DNA reads TGTGCCAGCAGCTTATTACTAGGTGGTATGAACACTGAAGCTTTCTTT. Amino acids: CASSLLLGGMNTEAFF.

The CDR3 reads CASSSTGGLYGYTF. The DNA of the CDR3 is TGTGCCAGCAGCTCGACAGGGGGCCTGTATGGCTACACCTTC. V usage is TRBV13 and J usage is TRBJ1-2; 10 bases map to TRBD1. V lost 4 bases to trimming and J lost 5 bases; unmatched junction nucleotides: 4. CDR1 and CDR2 from the germline V gene are PRHDT and FYEKMQ (reference sequence). The CDR3 is made up of 14 amino acids.

This rearrangement joins TRBV10-3 to TRBJ1-2; TRBD1 aligns across 7 bases. Unmatched junction bases numbered 6, after V lost 6 bases and J lost 2 bases. Germline CDR1 and CDR2: ENHRY and SYGVKD. The CDR3 length is 14 residues. The DNA of the CDR3 is TGTGCCATCAGCGAACAGGGGTCCAACTATGGCTACACCTTC. It specifies CAISEQGSNYGYTF.

The rearrangement joins TRBV13 to TRBJ2-7, with 11 positions matching TRBD1. CDR3 length: 14 residues. Germline trimming cut 4 bases from V and 3 bases from J; bases unmatched to any gene: 2. Germline-derived CDR1 and CDR2 are PRHDT and FYEKMQ (reference sequence). The CDR3 DNA sequence: TGTGCCAGCAGCTCGGGGACAGGGGGCTACGAGCAGTACTTC. Translating gives CASSSGTGGYEQYF.

The J gene is TRBJ1-1, the V gene TRBV30, with D hard to call. The V gene's germline CDR1 is GTSNPN and CDR2 SVGIG (reference sequence). The CDR3 totals 11 residues. V was shortened by 8 bases and J by 5 bases, with 12 bases between the two germline ends. CDR3 protein: CAGNVGTEAFF. The CDR3 bases are TGTGCCGGGAACGTGGGGACTGAAGCTTTCTTT.

Of note for this clone: Other DNA sequences in the same sample also yield this CDR3. The rearrangement uses TRBV19 and TRBJ1-5; D gene unclear. The V and J ends lost 3 bases and 0 bases respectively, with 6 bases between them. Per germline, CDR1 LNHDA and CDR2 SQIVND (reference sequence). CDR3 length equals 14 residues. The CDR3 region is CASSIRDSNQPQHF. The CDR3, as DNA: TGTGCCAGTAGTATTCGGGATAGCAATCAGCCCCAGCATTTT.

The gene calls are TRBV29-1 and TRBJ2-7; TRBD1 agrees at 7 bases. Germline CDR1 reads SQVTM; CDR2 reads ANQGSEA. This CDR3 has 14 residues. V gave up 4 bases and J gave up 0 bases; unmatched junction bases: 6. CDR3 protein: CSVGGQDLSYEQYF. CDR3 sequence (DNA): TGCAGCGTTGGAGGACAGGACCTCTCCTACGAGCAGTACTTC.

The chain uses TRBV29-1 and TRBJ1-2, with D perhaps TRBD1 (5 bases). Trimming cost V 0 bases and J 5 bases, with 13 bases left between them. This CDR3 region has 14 residues. Germline lookup yields CDR1 SQVTM and CDR2 ANQGSEA. Written as DNA, the CDR3 is TGCAGCGTTGAAGAGGGGCAGCAGCAGTATGGCTACACCTTC. Translated, it gives CSVEEGQQQYGYTF.

This rearrangement joins TRBV30 to TRBJ2-1; 9 bases align to TRBD2. The CDR3 contains 15 residues. V shed 4 bases, J shed 0 bases, and the junction held 4 bases outside the gene matches. Germline CDR1 and CDR2: GTSNPN and SVGIG (reference sequence). DNA for the CDR3: TGTGCCTGGAACAGCGGGGGGCTCTCCTACAATGAGCAGTTCTTC. As protein: CAWNSGGLSYNEQFF.

As regards this clone: This sample also contains other DNA sequences that code for the same CDR3. The genes are TRBV5-1 and TRBJ1-2; D unclear. With 0 bases removed from V and 4 bases from J, the gap between germline ends came to 4 bases. Germline V CDR1 and CDR2: SGHRS, YFSETQ. CDR3 length: 12 residues. The CDR3 is CASSLEGYGYTF. The CDR3, as DNA: TGCGCCAGCAGCTTGGAGGGCTATGGCTACACCTTC.

The chain is built from TRBV13 and TRBJ1-1, with a weak D call TRBD1 (6 bases). The CDR3 is 14 residues long. Germline V lookup: CDR1 PRHDT, CDR2 FYEKMQ (reference sequence). Trimming removed 5 bases from V and 6 bases from J, with 16 bases in between. The CDR3 reads CASSTLGGDAEAFF. The CDR3 DNA is TGTGCCAGCAGCACCTTAGGGGGGGATGCTGAAGCTTTCTTT.

The J gene is TRBJ2-5, the V gene TRBV7-2; the D is unclear. The CDR3 consists of 14 residues. CDR1 and CDR2 (germline): SGHTA, FQGNSA. V shed 1 base and J shed 5 bases, with 11 bases lying between them. CDR3 region: CASSLGEVRETQYF. The CDR3 bases are TGTGCCAGCAGCTTAGGCGAGGTGCGGGAGACCCAGTACTTC.

The rearrangement uses TRBV7-9 and TRBJ2-3; D unresolved. The germline gives CDR1 SEHNR, CDR2 FQNEAQ (reference sequence). Deletions cut 0 bases from V and 2 bases from J, with 9 bases between. CDR3 length: 15 amino acids. In DNA form, the CDR3 reads TGTGCCAGCAGCTTAGCCGGCAGGTCCACAGATACGCAGTATTTT. Translated: CASSLAGRSTDTQYF. Based on the CDR3 plus reference TRBV7-9 and TRBJ2-3, the full variable domain is DTGVSQNPRHKITKRGQNVTFRCDPISEHNRLYWYRQTLGQGPEFLTYFQNEAQLEKSRLLSDRFSAERPKGSFSTLEIQRTEQGDSAMYLCASSLAGRSTDTQYFGPGTRLTVL.

The J gene is TRBJ1-2, the V gene TRBV11-2, with D hard to call. Trimming took 0 bases from V and 2 from J, leaving 13 bases between them. Germline CDR1 SGHAT, CDR2 FQNNGV. CDR3 length: 16 residues. The CDR3 is CASSLDTTALNYGYTF. The DNA for the CDR3 is TGTGCCAGCAGCTTAGATACAACGGCCTTAAACTATGGCTACACCTTC. Full variable domain (rest looked up from reference TRBV11-2 and TRBJ1-2): EAGVAQSPRYKIIEKRQSVAFWCNPISGHATLYWYQQILGQGPKLLIQFQNNGVVDDSQLPKDRFSAERLKGVDSTLKIQPAKLEDSAVYLCASSLDTTALNYGYTFGSGTRLTVV.

The table lists this clone with a few counts. This rearrangement joins TRBV5-6 to TRBJ2-2, with TRBD1 as a possible D gene (6 bases). The V gene's germline CDR1 is SGHDT and CDR2 YYEEEE. Trimming removed 4 bases from V and 2 bases from J, with 12 bases in between. This CDR3 spans 15 amino acids. The CDR3 DNA follows: TGTGCCAGCAGCCTACAGGGAGTTAACACCGGGGAGCTGTTTTTT. It specifies CASSLQGVNTGELFF.

The CDR3 sequence is CASSPPRRRGSEQFF. Here the CDR3 DNA reads TGTGCCAGCAGCCCGCCAAGGCGGCGCGGCAGTGAGCAGTTCTTC. The genes are TRBV7-9 and TRBJ2-1; D unclear. Germline V CDR1 and CDR2: SEHNR, FQNEAQ (reference sequence). The CDR3 is 15 residues long. The V end lost 5 bases, the J end lost 9 bases, and 20 bases lay between the germline ends.

This chain connects TRBV19 to TRBJ2-1; D is unclear. The CDR3 is 12 amino acids. Germline V lookup: CDR1 LNHDA, CDR2 SQIVND (reference sequence). The V gene lost 1 base and the J gene lost 5 bases, with 3 bases spanning the gap. In DNA, the CDR3 is TGTGCCAGTAGTATAGCTGACAATGAGCAGTTCTTC. Amino acids: CASSIADNEQFF.

V is TRBV2 and J is TRBJ1-5; D gene ambiguous. Germline CDR1 SNHLY, CDR2 FYNNEI. This CDR3 is 17 amino acids long. Trimming stripped 2 bases from V and 5 bases from J, with 19 bases between. In nucleotides, the CDR3 is TGTGCCAGCAGTGAACCATTAGAGACTAATCGAGATCAGCCCCAGCATTTT. Amino acid sequence: CASSEPLETNRDQPQHF. Full variable domain (remainder filled in from reference TRBV2 and TRBJ1-5): EPEVTQTPSHQVTQMGQEVILRCVPISNHLYFYWYRQILGQKVEFLVSFYNNEISEKSEIFDDQFSVERPDGSNFTLKIRSTKLEDSAMYFCASSEPLETNRDQPQHFGDGTRLSIL.

V gene TRBV7-2 combines with J gene TRBJ2-7, with 8 bases that match TRBD2. Germline V gives CDR1 SGHTA, CDR2 FQGNSA. V was pared by 5 bases and J by 3 bases, with 6 bases of the junction left unmatched. The CDR3 totals 14 residues. CDR3 region: CASSAREGGYEQYF. DNA for the CDR3: TGTGCCAGCAGCGCCCGGGAGGGGGGCTACGAGCAGTACTTC.

This clone was observed a few times. The chain uses TRBV18 and TRBJ2-2; D gene uncertain. Trimming pared 1 base from V and 4 bases from J, leaving 1 base between. Germline CDR1 KGHSH, CDR2 LQKENI. This CDR3 contains 12 residues. The CDR3: CASSPRTGELFF. In DNA form, the CDR3 reads TGTGCCAGCTCACCACGCACCGGGGAGCTGTTTTTT.

This chain joins TRBV27 and TRBJ1-5; possibly TRBD1 for D (5 bases). V was cut by 2 bases and J by 6 bases, with 11 bases left in between. From germline, CDR1 is MNHEY and CDR2 SMNVEV (reference sequence). The CDR3 loop spans 14 amino acids. The CDR3 DNA sequence: TGTGCCAGCAGTTTAGGGGGAAATTTTCAGCCCCAGCATTTT. Encoded protein: CASSLGGNFQPQHF.

The chain joins TRBV5-4 to TRBJ1-2; no firm D call. Trimming took off 10 bases at V and 4 bases at J, with 14 bases between the two ends. The CDR3 spans 12 residues. Germline V gives CDR1 SGHNT, CDR2 YYREEE (reference sequence). The CDR3 sequence: CAWPLAGYGYTF. CDR3 DNA: TGTGCCTGGCCGTTGGCGGGCTATGGCTACACCTTC. Full variable domain (missing parts from reference TRBV5-4 and TRBJ1-2): ETGVTQSPTHLIKTRGQQVTLRCSSQSGHNTVSWYQQALGQGPQFIFQYYREEENGRGNFPPRFSGLQFPNYSSELNVNALELDDSALYLCAWPLAGYGYTFGSGTRLTVV.

The chain is built from TRBV27 and TRBJ2-1, with D uncertain. Germline V gene sequence: CDR1 MNHEY, CDR2 SMNVEV (reference sequence). The CDR3 contains 12 residues. V lost 3 bases, J lost 10 bases, and 10 bases lay in between. The CDR3 protein is CASSLPGKEQFF. The CDR3 DNA follows: TGTGCCAGCAGTTTGCCCGGCAAGGAGCAGTTCTTC.

The chain combines TRBV13 with TRBJ2-3, with a tentative D call TRBD2 (5 bases). The CDR3 covers 15 residues. The germline V gene has CDR1 PRHDT and CDR2 FYEKMQ (reference sequence). The ends were cut back, 5 bases at V and 0 bases at J, with 12 bases in the middle. Written as DNA, the CDR3 is TGTGCCAGCAGCGCTCTAGCATTCAGCACAGATACGCAGTATTTT. Translation gives CASSALAFSTDTQYF.

V and J are TRBV14 and TRBJ2-3, with D unclear. CDR1 and CDR2 (germline): SGHDN, FVKESK. The V and J ends lost 9 bases and 0 bases respectively, with 13 bases between them. The CDR3 consists of 14 residues. As DNA, the CDR3 is TGTGCCAGTTCGCACCTGGCTAGCACAGATACGCAGTATTTT. This translates into CASSHLASTDTQYF.

This rearrangement joins TRBV19 to TRBJ1-1, with D tentatively TRBD1 (6 bases). The CDR3 contains 12 residues. CDR1 is LNHDA, CDR2 SQIVND, per germline (reference sequence). V dropped 7 bases and J dropped 2 bases, with 8 bases sitting between them. CDR3 coding DNA: TGTGCCAGTAAGACAGGAAACACTGAAGCTTTCTTT. It translates to CASKTGNTEAFF.